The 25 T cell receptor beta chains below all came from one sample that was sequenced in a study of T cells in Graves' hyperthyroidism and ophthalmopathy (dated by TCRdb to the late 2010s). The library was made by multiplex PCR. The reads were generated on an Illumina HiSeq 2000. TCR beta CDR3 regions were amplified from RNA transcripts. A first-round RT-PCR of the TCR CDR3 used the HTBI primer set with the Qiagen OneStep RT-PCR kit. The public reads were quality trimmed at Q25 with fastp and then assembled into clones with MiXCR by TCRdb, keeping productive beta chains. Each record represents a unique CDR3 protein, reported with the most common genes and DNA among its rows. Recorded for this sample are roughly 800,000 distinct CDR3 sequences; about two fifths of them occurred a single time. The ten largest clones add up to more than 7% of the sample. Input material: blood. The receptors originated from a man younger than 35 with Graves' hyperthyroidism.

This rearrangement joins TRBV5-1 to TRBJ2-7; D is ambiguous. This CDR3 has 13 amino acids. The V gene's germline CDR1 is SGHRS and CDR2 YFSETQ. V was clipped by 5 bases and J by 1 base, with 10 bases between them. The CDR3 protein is CASRLGDSYEQYF. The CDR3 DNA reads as TGCGCCAGCAGATTAGGAGATTCCTACGAGCAGTACTTC.

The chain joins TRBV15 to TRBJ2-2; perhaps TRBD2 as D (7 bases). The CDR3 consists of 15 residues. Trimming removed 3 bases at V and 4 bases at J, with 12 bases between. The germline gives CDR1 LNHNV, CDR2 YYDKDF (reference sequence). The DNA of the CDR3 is TGTGCCACCAGCAGTGAAGGGGGGGCCACCGGGGAGCTGTTTTTT. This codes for CATSSEGGATGELFF.

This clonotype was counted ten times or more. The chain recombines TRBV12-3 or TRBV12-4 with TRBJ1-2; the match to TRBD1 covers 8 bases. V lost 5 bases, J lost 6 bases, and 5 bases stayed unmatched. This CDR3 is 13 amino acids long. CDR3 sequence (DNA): TGTGCCAGCAGTCCCACGACAGGGGATGGCTACACCTTC. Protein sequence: CASSPTTGDGYTF.

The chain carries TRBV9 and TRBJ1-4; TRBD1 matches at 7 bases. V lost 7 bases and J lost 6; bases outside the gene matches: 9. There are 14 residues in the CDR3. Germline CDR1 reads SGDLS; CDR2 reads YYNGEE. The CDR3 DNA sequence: TGTGCCAGCGGGAGGGACAGCCGAGATGAAAAACTGTTTTTT. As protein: CASGRDSRDEKLFF. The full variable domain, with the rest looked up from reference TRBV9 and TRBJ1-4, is DSGVTQTPKHLITATGQRVTLRCSPRSGDLSVYWYQQSLDQGLQFLIQYYNGEERAKGNILERFSAQQFPDLHSELNLSSLELGDSALYFCASGRDSRDEKLFFGSGTQLSVL.

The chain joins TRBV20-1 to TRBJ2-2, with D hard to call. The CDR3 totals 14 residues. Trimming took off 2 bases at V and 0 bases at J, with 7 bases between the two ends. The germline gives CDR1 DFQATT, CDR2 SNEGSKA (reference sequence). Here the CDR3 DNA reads TGCAGTGCTAGACCACTCGCGAACACCGGGGAGCTGTTTTTT. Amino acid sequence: CSARPLANTGELFF.

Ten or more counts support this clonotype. The CDR3 bases are TGTGCCAGCACTTGGGTGAGCGAGCAGTACTTC. Translating gives CASTWVSEQYF. The chain has TRBV5-8 and TRBJ2-7; D remains unclear. The CDR3 has 11 residues. Trimming took off 6 bases at V and 6 bases at J, with 10 bases between the two ends. Germline loops: CDR1 SGHTS, CDR2 YDEGEE. The variable domain in full, with the rest retrieved from reference TRBV5-8 and TRBJ2-7, is EAGVTQSPTHLIKTRGQQATLRCSPISGHTSVYWYQQALGLGLQFLLWYDEGEERNRGNFPPRFSGRQFPNYSSELNVNALELEDSALYLCASTWVSEQYFGPGTRLTVT.

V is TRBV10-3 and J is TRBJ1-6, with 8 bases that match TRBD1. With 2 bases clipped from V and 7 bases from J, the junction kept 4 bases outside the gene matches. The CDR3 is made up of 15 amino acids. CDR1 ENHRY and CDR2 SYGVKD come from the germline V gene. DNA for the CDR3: TGTGCCATCAGTGAGGCGACAGGGGAGAATTCACCCCTCCACTTT. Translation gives CAISEATGENSPLHF.

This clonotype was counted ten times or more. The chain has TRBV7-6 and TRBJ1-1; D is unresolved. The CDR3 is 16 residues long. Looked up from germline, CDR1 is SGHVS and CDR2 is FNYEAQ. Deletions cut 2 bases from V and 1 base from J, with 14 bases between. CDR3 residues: CASSLLFGLRNTEAFF. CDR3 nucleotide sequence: TGTGCCAGCAGCTTACTTTTTGGACTGAGGAACACTGAAGCTTTCTTT.

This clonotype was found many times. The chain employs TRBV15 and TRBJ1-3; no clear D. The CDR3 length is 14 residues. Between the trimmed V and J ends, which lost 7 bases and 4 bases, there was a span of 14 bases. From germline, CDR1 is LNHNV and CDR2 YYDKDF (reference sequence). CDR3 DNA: TGTGCCACCACATCTACCCAAAGAGGAAACACCATATATTTT. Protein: CATTSTQRGNTIYF.

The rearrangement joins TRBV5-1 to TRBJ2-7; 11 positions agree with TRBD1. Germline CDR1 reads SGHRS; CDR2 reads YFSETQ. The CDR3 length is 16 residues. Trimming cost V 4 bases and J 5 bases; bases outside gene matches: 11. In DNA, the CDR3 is TGCGCCAGCAGCACCGGGACGGGACAGGGGGTCCACGAGCAGTACTTC. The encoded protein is CASSTGTGQGVHEQYF.

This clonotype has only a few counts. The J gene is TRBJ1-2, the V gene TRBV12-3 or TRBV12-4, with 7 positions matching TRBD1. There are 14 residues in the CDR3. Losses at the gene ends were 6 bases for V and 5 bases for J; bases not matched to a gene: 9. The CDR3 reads CASSGDREDYGYTF. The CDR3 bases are TGTGCCAGCAGCGGAGACAGGGAGGATTATGGCTACACCTTC.

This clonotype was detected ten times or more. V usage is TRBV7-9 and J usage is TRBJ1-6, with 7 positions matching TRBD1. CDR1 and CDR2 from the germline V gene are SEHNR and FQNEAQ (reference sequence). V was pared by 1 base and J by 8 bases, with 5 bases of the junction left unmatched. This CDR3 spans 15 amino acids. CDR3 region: CASSLEGGRHSPLHF. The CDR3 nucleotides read TGTGCCAGCAGCTTAGAAGGGGGCCGGCATTCACCCCTCCACTTT.

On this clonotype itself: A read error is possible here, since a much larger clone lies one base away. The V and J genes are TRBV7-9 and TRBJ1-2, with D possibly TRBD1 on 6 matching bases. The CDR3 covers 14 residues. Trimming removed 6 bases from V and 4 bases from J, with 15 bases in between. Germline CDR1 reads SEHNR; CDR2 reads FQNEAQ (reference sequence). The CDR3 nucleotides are TGTGCCAGCAGTTTGGAAGGGACACCCTATGGCTACACCTTC. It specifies CASSLEGTPYGYTF.

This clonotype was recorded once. CDR3 sequence reads: CASSTVLAGASYEQYF. CDR3 nucleotides: TGTGCCAGCAGCACCGTCCTAGCGGGAGCATCCTACGAGCAGTACTTC. The chain links TRBV5-6 to TRBJ2-7; TRBD2 agrees at 10 bases. CDR1 and CDR2 (germline): SGHDT, YYEEEE. V gave up 4 bases and J gave up 1 base; unmatched junction bases: 8. This CDR3 comprises 16 residues. The full variable domain, completed using reference TRBV5-6 and TRBJ2-7, is DAGVTQSPTHLIKTRGQQVTLRCSPKSGHDTVSWYQQALGQGPQFIFQYYEEEERQRGNFPDRFSGHQFPNYSSELNVNALLLGDSALYLCASSTVLAGASYEQYFGPGTRLTVT.

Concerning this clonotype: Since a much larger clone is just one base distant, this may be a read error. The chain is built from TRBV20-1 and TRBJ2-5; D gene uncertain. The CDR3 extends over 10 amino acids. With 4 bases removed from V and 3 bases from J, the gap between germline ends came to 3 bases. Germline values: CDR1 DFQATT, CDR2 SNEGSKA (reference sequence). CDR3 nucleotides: TGCAGTGCTATCGAAGAGACCCAGTACTTC. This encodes CSAIEETQYF.

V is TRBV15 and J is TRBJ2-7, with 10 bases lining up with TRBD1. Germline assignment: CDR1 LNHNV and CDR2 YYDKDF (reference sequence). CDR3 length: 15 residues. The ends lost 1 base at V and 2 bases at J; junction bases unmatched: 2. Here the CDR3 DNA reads TGTGCCACCAGCAGAGTGGGGACAGGGGCCTACGAGCAGTACTTC. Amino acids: CATSRVGTGAYEQYF.

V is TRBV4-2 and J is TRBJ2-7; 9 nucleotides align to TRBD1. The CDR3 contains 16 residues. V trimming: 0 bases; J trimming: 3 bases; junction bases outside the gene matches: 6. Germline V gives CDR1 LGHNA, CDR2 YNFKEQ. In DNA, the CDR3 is TGTGCCAGCAGCCAAGAGGGACAGGGTGTCCGCTACGAGCAGTACTTC. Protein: CASSQEGQGVRYEQYF.

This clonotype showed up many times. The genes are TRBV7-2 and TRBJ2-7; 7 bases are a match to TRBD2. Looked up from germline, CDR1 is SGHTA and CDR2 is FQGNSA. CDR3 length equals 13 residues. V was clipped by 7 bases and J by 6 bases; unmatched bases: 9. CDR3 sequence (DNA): TGTGCCAGCACCAGGACATCGGGAGGCGAGCAGTACTTC. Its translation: CASTRTSGGEQYF.

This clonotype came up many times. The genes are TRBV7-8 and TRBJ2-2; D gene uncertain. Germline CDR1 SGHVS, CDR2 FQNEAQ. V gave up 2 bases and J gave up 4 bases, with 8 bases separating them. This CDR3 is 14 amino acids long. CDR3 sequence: CASSLLTATGELFF. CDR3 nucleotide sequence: TGTGCCAGCAGCTTACTAACAGCCACCGGGGAGCTGTTTTTT.

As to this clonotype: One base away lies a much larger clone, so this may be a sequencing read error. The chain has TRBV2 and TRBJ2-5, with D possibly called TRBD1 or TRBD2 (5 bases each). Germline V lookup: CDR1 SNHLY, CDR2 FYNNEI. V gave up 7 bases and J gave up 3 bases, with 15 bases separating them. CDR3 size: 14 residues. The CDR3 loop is CASITQQEEETQYF. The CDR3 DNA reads TGTGCCAGCATAACTCAACAGGAGGAAGAGACCCAGTACTTC.

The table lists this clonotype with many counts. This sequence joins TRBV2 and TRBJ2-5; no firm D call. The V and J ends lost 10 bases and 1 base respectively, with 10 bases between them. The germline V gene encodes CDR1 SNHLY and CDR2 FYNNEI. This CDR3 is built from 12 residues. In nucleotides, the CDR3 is TGTGCCACAGTCCAGATCCAAGAGACCCAGTACTTC. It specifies CATVQIQETQYF.

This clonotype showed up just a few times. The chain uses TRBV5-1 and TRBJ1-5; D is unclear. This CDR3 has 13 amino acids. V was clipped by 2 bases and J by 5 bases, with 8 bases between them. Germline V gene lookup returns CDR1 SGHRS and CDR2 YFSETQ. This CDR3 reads CASSLFEDQPQHF. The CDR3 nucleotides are TGCGCCAGCAGCTTATTCGAGGATCAGCCCCAGCATTTT.

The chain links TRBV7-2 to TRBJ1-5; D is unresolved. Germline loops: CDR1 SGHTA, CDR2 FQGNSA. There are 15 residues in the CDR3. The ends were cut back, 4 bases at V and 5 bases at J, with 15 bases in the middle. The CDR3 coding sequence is TGTGCCAGCAGCTCGAATTGGGGATTCCATCAGCCCCAGCATTTT. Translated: CASSSNWGFHQPQHF.

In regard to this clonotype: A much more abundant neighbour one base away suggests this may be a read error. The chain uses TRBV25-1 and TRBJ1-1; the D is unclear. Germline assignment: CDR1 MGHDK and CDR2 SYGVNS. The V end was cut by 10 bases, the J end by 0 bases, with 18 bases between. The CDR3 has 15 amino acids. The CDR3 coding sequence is TGTGCCACCCAGAGCGGCCTGAGAGTGAACACTGAAGCTTTCTTT. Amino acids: CATQSGLRVNTEAFF.

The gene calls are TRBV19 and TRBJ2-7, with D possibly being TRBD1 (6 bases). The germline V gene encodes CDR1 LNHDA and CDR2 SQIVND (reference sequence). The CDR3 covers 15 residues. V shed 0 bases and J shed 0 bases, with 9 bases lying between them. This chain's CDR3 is CASSIDGQTSYEQYF. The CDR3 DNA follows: TGTGCCAGTAGTATAGACGGACAGACCTCCTACGAGCAGTACTTC.